The 17 T cell receptor beta chains presented below share a single source sample, sequenced in a study of cytomegalovirus exposure and HLA in healthy donors. Both 60 Vbeta primers and 13 Jbeta primers went into the PCR. The protocol was immunoSEQ multiplex PCR, while the TCRdb copy is restricted to in-frame clones and leaves out a portion. The sample shows about 150,000 clones, around 75% of them seen only once. What was sequenced was PBMCs. All receptors derive from a man younger than 40 in good health and CMV-seropositive.

The chain joins TRBV19 to TRBJ1-1; D is ambiguous. This CDR3 comprises 14 residues. V lost 5 bases, J lost 3 bases, and 13 bases lay in between. Germline CDR1 and CDR2: LNHDA and SQIVND (reference sequence). The CDR3 DNA sequence: TGTGCCAGTAGTCCCCCCGGCAGGTACACTGAAGCTTTCTTT. Amino acid sequence: CASSPPGRYTEAFF.

The V call is TRBV28, the J call TRBJ2-1, with 15 bases identical to TRBD2. V was pared by 3 bases and J by 3 bases, with 9 bases of the junction left unmatched. The CDR3 length is 19 residues. Germline CDR1 MDHEN, CDR2 SYDVKM. CDR3 bases: TGTGCCAGCAGTTTGCGAGGGACTAGCGGGAGGCCACTCTACAATGAGCAGTTCTTC. Residues: CASSLRGTSGRPLYNEQFF.

CDR3 DNA sequence: TGTGCCAGCAGTTTAATCGCGGGCTCGACCGGGGAGCTGTTTTTT. It yields the protein CASSLIAGSTGELFF. The chain links TRBV27 to TRBJ2-2; weak D call: TRBD2 (5 bases). Trimming left V 2 bases short and J 5 bases short, with 12 bases between. This CDR3 contains 15 residues. Germline loops: CDR1 MNHEY, CDR2 SMNVEV (reference sequence).

This chain connects TRBV5-6 to TRBJ2-5, with TRBD2 matching 10 bases. The trim removed 5 bases at V and 0 bases at J, leaving 7 bases unmatched. The CDR3 extends over 16 amino acids. Germline V gene data show CDR1 as SGHDT and CDR2 as YYEEEE. This chain's CDR3 is CASRSTSGDYQETQYF. The CDR3 DNA follows: TGTGCCAGCAGGTCAACTAGCGGGGATTACCAAGAGACCCAGTACTTC.

The V call is TRBV4-1, the J call TRBJ2-5, with D unresolved. Germline values: CDR1 MGHRA, CDR2 YSYEKL. The CDR3 is 14 amino acids. Between the trimmed V and J ends, which lost 0 bases and 1 base, there was a span of 6 bases. The CDR3 here is CASSQDRVQETQYF. CDR3 bases: TGCGCCAGCAGCCAAGATCGGGTCCAAGAGACCCAGTACTTC.

In its sample, this clone was seen a few times. The V gene is TRBV6-6, the J gene TRBJ1-5; D not certain. This CDR3 has 15 amino acids. The germline CDR1 and CDR2 sequences are MNHNY and SVGAGI (reference sequence). Trimming stripped 2 bases from V and 6 bases from J, with 14 bases between. The CDR3 DNA reads TGTGCCAGCAGTTACCAGCGCCGGAATGGTCAGCCCCAGCATTTT. Translation: CASSYQRRNGQPQHF.

The CDR3 nucleotides are TGTGCCAGCAGTATTGACAGAAACAATCAGCCCCAGCATTTT. Translated: CASSIDRNNQPQHF. The chain uses TRBV2 and TRBJ1-5; TRBD1 might be the D (5 bases). This CDR3 has 14 amino acids. V gave up 5 bases and J gave up 3 bases, with 11 bases separating them. CDR1 SNHLY and CDR2 FYNNEI come from the germline V gene. The full variable domain, its missing parts supplied by reference TRBV2 and TRBJ1-5, is EPEVTQTPSHQVTQMGQEVILRCVPISNHLYFYWYRQILGQKVEFLVSFYNNEISEKSEIFDDQFSVERPDGSNFTLKIRSTKLEDSAMYFCASSIDRNNQPQHFGDGTRLSIL.

The rearrangement uses TRBV4-1 and TRBJ2-5, with 9 nucleotides matching TRBD2. Germline-derived CDR1 and CDR2 are MGHRA and YSYEKL. CDR3 size: 18 residues. J was trimmed by 2 bases and V by 0 bases; bases with no gene match: 10. The chain's CDR3 is CASSQEASGASAQETQYF. The CDR3 nucleotides are TGCGCCAGCAGCCAAGAGGCTAGCGGGGCCTCAGCACAAGAGACCCAGTACTTC.

The chain combines TRBV18 with TRBJ1-5; the match to TRBD1 covers 7 bases. The V segment lost 3 bases and the J segment 5 bases; nucleotides outside the gene matches: 7. Germline CDR1 reads KGHSH; CDR2 reads LQKENI. The CDR3 totals 15 residues. The CDR3 DNA reads TGTGCCAGCTCACCCGGACAGGACAACTATCAGCCCCAGCATTTT. This encodes CASSPGQDNYQPQHF.

V is TRBV7-6 and J is TRBJ1-4; tentatively, D is TRBD1 (6 bases). V shed 5 bases and J shed 8 bases, with 18 bases lying between them. Germline lookup yields CDR1 SGHVS and CDR2 FNYEAQ. This CDR3 has 15 amino acids. The CDR3 is CASSPRQDAVEKLFF. CDR3 coding DNA: TGTGCCAGCAGCCCAAGACAGGACGCCGTAGAAAAACTGTTTTTT.

The chain carries TRBV7-9 and TRBJ1-1; D is undetermined. The CDR3 totals 11 residues. V was shortened by 3 bases and J by 10 bases, with 9 bases between the two germline ends. Germline CDR1 is SEHNR and CDR2 is FQNEAQ (reference sequence). In DNA, the CDR3 is TGTGCCAGCAGCTTGCAGCTAGGAGCTTTCTTT. This sequence encodes CASSLQLGAFF.

This clone has more than one count but fewer than ten. The chain couples TRBV2 to TRBJ2-2, with TRBD2 matching 7 bases. This CDR3 region has 16 residues. Germline loops: CDR1 SNHLY, CDR2 FYNNEI. The V segment lost 3 bases and the J segment 2 bases; nucleotides outside the gene matches: 6. CDR3 in amino acids: CASSDRLAANTGELFF. The CDR3 DNA reads TGTGCCAGCAGTGACAGGCTAGCGGCAAACACCGGGGAGCTGTTTTTT.

The chain carries TRBV5-8 and TRBJ1-2; D not resolved. Trimming left V 3 bases short and J 7 bases short, with 16 bases between. Germline CDR1 SGHTS, CDR2 YDEGEE. This CDR3 spans 14 amino acids. CDR3 nucleotide sequence: TGTGCCAGCAGCTCCCCTAGGAAGACGGGTGGCTACACCTTC. This codes for CASSSPRKTGGYTF.

V and J are TRBV30 and TRBJ1-1; 9 nucleotides line up with TRBD1. The V gene's germline CDR1 is GTSNPN and CDR2 SVGIG (reference sequence). The V and J ends lost 3 bases and 4 bases, in that order; junction bases with no gene match: 6. The CDR3 length is 14 residues. CDR3: CAWSAQGAITEAFF. The CDR3 DNA follows: TGTGCCTGGAGCGCACAGGGGGCAATCACTGAAGCTTTCTTT. Based on the CDR3 plus reference TRBV30 and TRBJ1-1, the full variable domain is SQTIHQWPATLVQPVGSPLSLECTVEGTSNPNLYWYRQAAGRGLQLLFYSVGIGQISSEVPQNLSASRPQDRQFILSSKKLLLSDSGFYLCAWSAQGAITEAFFGQGTRLTVV.

The gene calls are TRBV6-1 and TRBJ1-5; D unclear. The germline gives CDR1 MNHNS, CDR2 SASEGT. V was pared by 2 bases and J by 5 bases, with 10 bases between. The CDR3 has 14 residues. The CDR3 bases are TGTGCCAGCAGTGAAATAGGAGTCTATCAGCCCCAGCATTTT. Its translation: CASSEIGVYQPQHF.

This sequence joins TRBV5-1 and TRBJ1-4, with 7 bases lining up with TRBD1. Per the germline V gene, CDR1 is SGHRS and CDR2 is YFSETQ. Trimming took 4 bases from V and 10 from J; bases not matched to a gene: 10. The CDR3 is made up of 14 amino acids. Here the CDR3 reads CASSEQGSGGKLFF. The DNA of the CDR3 is TGCGCCAGCAGCGAACAGGGGAGCGGGGGAAAACTGTTTTTT. Based on the CDR3 plus reference TRBV5-1 and TRBJ1-4, the full variable domain is KAGVTQTPRYLIKTRGQQVTLSCSPISGHRSVSWYQQTPGQGLQFLFEYFSETQRNKGNFPGRFSGRQFSNSRSEMNVSTLELGDSALYLCASSEQGSGGKLFFGSGTQLSVL.

This clone appeared a few times. The chain has TRBV5-4 and TRBJ2-5, with D perhaps matching TRBD2 (5 bases). This CDR3 is built from 13 residues. Trimming cost V 3 bases and J 5 bases, with 11 bases left between them. Germline values: CDR1 SGHNT, CDR2 YYREEE (reference sequence). The CDR3 DNA is TGTGCCAGCAGCTCCCGGGAAAAGGAGACCCAGTACTTC. Its translation: CASSSREKETQYF.